This T cell receptor beta chain was captured by sequencing in a study of blood T cell repertoires in COVID-19. On the study more broadly: The study drew acute and convalescent COVID-19 samples from the United States, Italy and Spain. T cells, B-cell-depleted T cells, or PBMCs provided the cDNA or gDNA that served as material.

Germline V gives CDR1 KGHSH, CDR2 LQKENI. There are 13 residues in the CDR3. The V and J ends lost 1 base and 7 bases, in that order; junction bases with no gene match: 3. This clone appeared a single time. Source study methods: Estimates of nucleated cell counts were drawn from the amplification of reference gene primers. The table came from immunoSEQ multiplex PCR; TCRdb's copy has only in-frame clones and leaves some out. That table furnishes V, J and clone size, whereas the DNA furnished D and trimming. The table includes about 15,000 clones, more than 75% detected once. Sequencing input: peripheral blood. The rearrangement joins TRBV18 to TRBJ1-1; 7 nucleotides line up with TRBD1. This TCR derives from a human donor in a cohort sampled during active COVID-19. The CDR3 is CASSPQGAGEAFF. CDR3 DNA sequence: TGTGCCAGCTCACCACAGGGGGCAGGTGAAGCTTTCTTT.